This T cell receptor beta chain was recorded in a study of vaccination and CD4 T cells after COVID-19. Germline assignment: CDR1 SEHNR and CDR2 FQNEAQ (reference sequence). V lost 2 bases and J lost 5; bases outside the gene matches: 3. CDR3 length: 14 amino acids. This clonotype was found a few times. As yet, its antigen is unknown. An Oncomine TCR Beta short-read assay was used to sequence the DNA from cultured CD4+ T cells. TCRdb reanalysed the PCR reads using MiXCR and keeps one entry per CDR3 protein. The sample records 16,000 or so distinct CDR3 sequences, about 50% being singletons. As to treatment: approximately 9-day PBMC culture with coronavirus spike peptide pools or control peptides (ViraFEST assay). A negative selection step was used to isolate CD4+ T cells once culture had run for 10 to 11 days.

The TCR comes from a human donor who had recovered from COVID-19. The chain recombines TRBV7-9 with TRBJ2-1; 7 bases are a match to TRBD2. Here the sequenced sample was CD4+ T cells from blood, cultured in vitro, taken before SARS-CoV-2 vaccination. The CDR3 region is CASSLSLADNEQFF. The CDR3 region has the DNA TGTGCCAGCAGCTTAAGTCTAGCGGACAATGAGCAGTTCTTC.